What follows are 12 T cell receptor beta chains derived from one specimen sequenced in a study of T cell responses to AZD1222 COVID-19 vaccine (dated by TCRdb to the early 2020s). The time point label, read with the paper, signifies: about 28 days (+/-7) after the second vaccine dose. The library came from the immunoSEQ multiplex PCR assay. The table was pulled from immuneACCESS by TCRdb, which kept in-frame rearrangements only. Such tables lose some clones; where checked, under half of the loss comes from unresolved V genes, and the rest has no known cause. The sample data list some 70,000 clones, and 80% of these were observed just once. The ten largest make up over 11% of the sample. The sample was peripheral blood, taken 28 days after the second AZD1222 dose. These receptor sequences come from an adult who received the AZD1222 COVID-19 vaccine.

This clone was seen only a few times. This chain links TRBV7-2 with TRBJ1-6; TRBD1 aligns across 7 bases. The germline V gene encodes CDR1 SGHTA and CDR2 FQGNSA. There are 17 residues in the CDR3. Losses at the gene ends were 6 bases for V and 7 bases for J; bases not matched to a gene: 15. CDR3 region: CASRDSQNRGRNSPLHF. For the CDR3, the DNA is TGTGCCAGCAGAGATTCCCAAAACAGGGGTCGAAATTCACCCCTCCACTTT.

The chain is built from TRBV15 and TRBJ1-5; D gene ambiguous. Germline V lookup: CDR1 LNHNV, CDR2 YYDKDF (reference sequence). V was trimmed by 1 base and J by 0 bases, leaving 10 bases between them. This CDR3 is built from 16 residues. In DNA form, the CDR3 reads TGTGCCACCAGCAGAGTCTTGGAGTATAGCAATCAGCCCCAGCATTTT. Translated: CATSRVLEYSNQPQHF.

This chain links TRBV18 with TRBJ2-1; 7 bases are shared with TRBD1. V lost 6 bases to trimming and J lost 5 bases; unmatched junction nucleotides: 7. Germline-derived CDR1 and CDR2 are KGHSH and LQKENI. This CDR3 spans 14 amino acids. CDR3 DNA sequence: TGTGCCAGCTCCCTTACGGGGACAGACAATGAGCAGTTCTTC. Encoded protein: CASSLTGTDNEQFF.

The CDR3 reads CASSQDSVRGVTDTQYF. The CDR3 DNA reads TGCGCCAGCAGCCAAGATTCAGTTAGGGGTGTGACAGATACGCAGTATTTT. V is TRBV4-1 and J is TRBJ2-3, with a possible D match to TRBD1 (5 bases). Deletions cut 0 bases from V and 3 bases from J, with 16 bases between. This CDR3 is 17 amino acids long. From germline, CDR1 is MGHRA and CDR2 YSYEKL.

V usage is TRBV23-1 and J usage is TRBJ2-7; no clear D. TRBV23-1 is sorted into the ORF group, with uncertain function. V was clipped by 7 bases and J by 6 bases, with 16 bases between them. The CDR3 runs 13 residues. The CDR3 sequence is CASKLPVVGEQYF. CDR3 DNA: TGCGCCAGCAAACTACCCGTCGTGGGCGAGCAGTACTTC.

The CDR3 spells CASSVELTGGVPDTQYF. CDR3 in DNA: TGTGCCAGCAGCGTAGAGTTGACAGGGGGCGTCCCAGATACGCAGTATTTT. The chain recombines TRBV9 with TRBJ2-3; 10 nucleotides match TRBD1. Germline CDR1 SGDLS, CDR2 YYNGEE. CDR3 size: 17 residues. V shed 0 bases and J 4 bases; nucleotides not matched to a gene: 8.

DNA of the CDR3: TGTGCCAGCAGCTTGTGGGGGAGTTCACCCCTCCACTTT. Its protein product is CASSLWGSSPLHF. The V gene is TRBV5-5, the J gene TRBJ1-6, with TRBD1 as a possible D gene (5 bases). V lost 1 base and J 9 bases, leaving 8 bases between the germline ends. There are 13 residues in the CDR3. Germline-derived CDR1 and CDR2 are SGHKS and YYEKEE (reference sequence). The full variable domain, with the rest looked up from reference TRBV5-5 and TRBJ1-6, is DAGVTQSPTHLIKTRGQQVTLRCSPISGHKSVSWYQQVLGQGPQFIFQYYEKEERGRGNFPDRFSARQFPNYSSELNVNALLLGDSALYLCASSLWGSSPLHFGNGTRLTVT.

In its sample, this clone was seen a few times. The gene calls are TRBV28 and TRBJ1-1; a weak D match, TRBD1 (6 bases). V was clipped by 4 bases and J by 7 bases, with 22 bases between them. Looked up from germline, CDR1 is MDHEN and CDR2 is SYDVKM. CDR3 size: 16 residues. Here the CDR3 DNA reads TGTGCCAGCAGTTCCCTTGGACAGCCCTTTTTAAATGAAGCTTTCTTT. It yields the protein CASSSLGQPFLNEAFF.

The chain has TRBV29-1 and TRBJ1-5; D unclear. The CDR3 runs 13 residues. Per germline, CDR1 SQVTM and CDR2 ANQGSEA. V was clipped by 0 bases and J by 2 bases, with 5 bases between them. The CDR3 reads CSVEDGGNQPQHF. In DNA, the CDR3 is TGCAGCGTTGAAGATGGCGGCAATCAGCCCCAGCATTTT.

This clone was picked up a small number of times. The chain carries TRBV5-1 and TRBJ1-1; 7 bases fit TRBD1. CDR3 length equals 17 residues. CDR1 SGHRS and CDR2 YFSETQ come from the germline V gene. The ends lost 1 base at V and 0 bases at J; junction bases unmatched: 9. The CDR3 loop reads CASSLSRGRLMNTEAFF. CDR3 sequence (DNA): TGCGCCAGCAGCTTGAGCAGGGGGAGACTCATGAACACTGAAGCTTTCTTT.

This clone has only one observation. The gene calls are TRBV11-3 and TRBJ2-1, with 13 bases fitting TRBD2. The CDR3 runs 17 residues. CDR1 SGHNT and CDR2 YENEEA come from the germline V gene. V trimming: 0 bases; J trimming: 9 bases; junction bases outside the gene matches: 8. The CDR3: CASSLDIRLAGGPEQFF. In nucleotides, the CDR3 is TGTGCCAGCAGCTTAGACATACGACTAGCGGGGGGTCCTGAGCAGTTCTTC.

The chain carries TRBV2 and TRBJ2-3; D is ambiguous. V lost 5 bases, J lost 4 bases, and 16 bases lay in between. This CDR3 is built from 15 residues. Germline CDR1 reads SNHLY; CDR2 reads FYNNEI. Here the CDR3 reads CASSSPPPSADTQYF. The DNA for the CDR3 is TGTGCCAGCAGTTCTCCACCTCCGAGTGCAGATACGCAGTATTTT.